A single sample is the source of the 12 T cell receptor beta chains below, sequenced in a study of a mutant IDH1 vaccine in newly diagnosed glioma. These TCRs are of unknown antigen specificity. As for time point: week 35, safety follow-up. Each dose of the vaccine consisted of 300 ug of mutant IDH1 20-mer peptide, with topical imiquimod. Some clones are missing from TCRdb's copy, which holds only in-frame ones; the method was immunoSEQ multiplex PCR. The sample lists 73,000 or so clones; 80% to 85% were seen once. Sequenced here: PBMCs, sampled from a glioma patient whose treatment included an IDH1 peptide vaccine. The receptors here all came from a young man with glioma.

J is TRBJ2-7 and V is TRBV15; D is uncertain. Germline V gene data show CDR1 as LNHNV and CDR2 as YYDKDF (reference sequence). V lost 3 bases to trimming and J lost 3 bases, with 9 bases between them. This CDR3 is built from 13 residues. The CDR3: CATSSIDGYEQYF. Here the CDR3 DNA reads TGTGCCACCAGCAGTATCGACGGCTACGAGCAGTACTTC.

The chain couples TRBV18 to TRBJ2-5, with TRBD2 matching over 14 bases. CDR1 is KGHSH, CDR2 LQKENI, per germline. V trimming: 1 base; J trimming: 5 bases; junction bases outside the gene matches: 12. The CDR3 contains 19 residues. For the CDR3, the DNA is TGTGCCAGCTCACCACGTTCGACTAGCGGGAGGGCCGGGCGGGAGACCCAGTACTTC. Amino acid sequence: CASSPRSTSGRAGRETQYF.

This sequence joins TRBV27 and TRBJ1-1; D is undetermined. Trimming stripped 4 bases from V and 3 bases from J, with 15 bases between. Per the germline V gene, CDR1 is MNHEY and CDR2 is SMNVEV (reference sequence). CDR3 size: 15 residues. CDR3 loop: CASSWVGSGYTEAFF. CDR3 bases: TGTGCCAGCAGTTGGGTGGGGAGTGGGTACACTGAAGCTTTCTTT.

The gene calls are TRBV27 and TRBJ2-3, with D perhaps matching TRBD2 (5 bases). The V gene's germline CDR1 is MNHEY and CDR2 SMNVEV (reference sequence). V was cut by 7 bases and J by 2 bases, with 13 bases left in between. The CDR3 covers 14 residues. The CDR3 loop is CASKVGGYTDTQYF. The CDR3 DNA sequence: TGTGCCAGCAAGGTCGGCGGGTACACAGATACGCAGTATTTT.

This chain connects TRBV27 to TRBJ2-3; D is possibly TRBD2 (6 bases). With 5 bases removed from V and 5 bases from J, the gap between germline ends came to 14 bases. This CDR3 comprises 14 residues. Germline CDR1 and CDR2: MNHEY and SMNVEV (reference sequence). CDR3 sequence: CASSTGLLGDTQYF. CDR3 sequence (DNA): TGTGCCAGCAGTACGGGACTTCTAGGAGATACGCAGTATTTT.

This chain links TRBV5-6 with TRBJ1-1; possibly TRBD1 for D (6 bases). The V gene lost 4 bases and the J gene lost 5 bases, with 9 bases spanning the gap. This CDR3 region has 12 residues. Per the germline V gene, CDR1 is SGHDT and CDR2 is YYEEEE. The CDR3 spells CASSHRVTEAFF. The CDR3 nucleotides are TGTGCCAGCAGCCACAGGGTTACTGAAGCTTTCTTT.

The chain is built from TRBV7-9 and TRBJ2-3, with D unresolved. Germline V gives CDR1 SEHNR, CDR2 FQNEAQ (reference sequence). V lost 2 bases and J 5 bases, leaving 2 bases between the germline ends. This CDR3 region has 11 residues. In nucleotides, the CDR3 is TGTGCCAGCAGCTTAATAGATACGCAGTATTTT. The encoded protein is CASSLIDTQYF.

This sequence joins TRBV9 and TRBJ2-5; D gene uncertain. V dropped 0 bases and J dropped 0 bases, with 6 bases sitting between them. Germline loops: CDR1 SGDLS, CDR2 YYNGEE. The CDR3 is 14 amino acids. CDR3 residues: CASSVGLYQETQYF. CDR3 nucleotides: TGTGCCAGCAGCGTAGGCCTTTACCAAGAGACCCAGTACTTC.

This sequence joins TRBV5-1 and TRBJ1-2; D uncertain. The CDR3 loop spans 13 amino acids. CDR1 is SGHRS, CDR2 YFSETQ, per germline. V lost 1 base to trimming and J lost 4 bases, with 8 bases between them. The CDR3, as DNA: TGCGCCAGCAGCTTGAGGGAGGGCTATGGCTACACCTTC. This encodes CASSLREGYGYTF.

This clone was seen only once. The V and J genes are TRBV30 and TRBJ2-1; 11 bases align to TRBD2. V dropped 2 bases and J dropped 4; count of bases not matched to a gene: 4. CDR3 length: 15 residues. Looked up from germline, CDR1 is GTSNPN and CDR2 is SVGIG (reference sequence). In DNA, the CDR3 is TGTGCCTGGAGTAAGACTAGCGGGAAATACAATGAGCAGTTCTTC. Protein: CAWSKTSGKYNEQFF.

This clone occurred once. This chain connects TRBV4-3 to TRBJ2-7; 7 positions agree with TRBD2. CDR3 size: 14 residues. The germline V gene encodes CDR1 LGHNA and CDR2 YSLEER. J was trimmed by 3 bases and V by 1 base; bases with no gene match: 3. The CDR3 protein is CASSQASGIYEQYF. DNA of the CDR3: TGCGCCAGCAGCCAAGCCAGCGGGATCTACGAGCAGTACTTC.

The chain recombines TRBV30 with TRBJ1-1; D is unclear. This CDR3 is built from 14 residues. V lost 2 bases and J lost 4, with 14 bases in between. The germline V gene encodes CDR1 GTSNPN and CDR2 SVGIG (reference sequence). The CDR3 loop is CAWSSALRGTEAFF. DNA for the CDR3: TGTGCCTGGAGTTCAGCACTACGGGGCACTGAAGCTTTCTTT.